Listed below are T cell receptor beta chains from one sample, sequenced in a study of CD8+CD57+ T cells in acquired aplastic anemia. TCRdb used MiXCR to reprocess the reads, holding one entry per CDR3 protein. This table holds 100,000 to 120,000 distinct CDR3 sequences, 51% found once. Sequenced sample: sorted CD4+, CD8+, or CD8+CD57+ T cells (not recorded which) from PBMCs. The origin of the receptors is a human donor in good health, serving as a control. CDR3s include the opening cysteine and the closing phenylalanine or tryptophan. A D gene is named only where the DNA matches it firmly. Size values are once, few and many counts, or a class for expanded clones, and some rows have none.

size: many; D: .; J: TRBJ2-3; V: TRBV6-6; CDR3: CASSYVSSTDTQYF; DNA: TGTGCCAGCAGTTACGTCAGCAGCACAGATACGCAGTATTTT
size: many; D: TRBD1; J: TRBJ1-5; V: TRBV12-3/TRBV12-4; CDR3: CASSLGQNLDQPQHF; DNA: TGTGCCAGCAGCTTGGGACAGAACCTGGATCAGCCCCAGCATTTT
size: .; D: TRBD1; J: TRBJ1-5; V: TRBV7-9; CDR3: CASSQGQGHNQPQHF; DNA: TGTGCCAGCAGCCAAGGACAGGGCCACAATCAGCCCCAGCATTTT
size: few; D: TRBD1; J: TRBJ1-2; V: TRBV10-2; CDR3: CASSGTGWDSYTF; DNA: TGCGCCAGCAGTGGGACAGGGTGGGATAGCTACACCTTC
size: .; D: .; J: TRBJ1-1; V: TRBV19; CDR3: CASANRALNTEAFF; DNA: TGTGCCAGCGCGAACAGGGCTTTGAACACTGAAGCTTTCTTT
size: many; D: TRBD2; J: TRBJ2-5; V: TRBV6-2/TRBV6-3; CDR3: CASSELAGKETQYF; DNA: TGTGCCAGCAGCGAGCTAGCGGGGAAAGAGACCCAGTACTTC
size: .; D: TRBD2; J: TRBJ2-1; V: TRBV11-2; CDR3: CASSLPAGDSYNEQFF; DNA: TGTGCCAGCAGCTTGCCAGCGGGAGACTCTTACAATGAGCAGTTCTTC
size: .; D: .; J: TRBJ1-2; V: TRBV29-1; CDR3: CSAEAGHYGYTF; DNA: TGCAGCGCAGAGGCAGGGCACTATGGCTACACCTTC
size: .; D: .; J: TRBJ2-7; V: TRBV7-2; CDR3: CASSKGPYEQYF; DNA: TGTGCCAGCAGTAAGGGCCCCTACGAGCAGTACTTC
size: .; D: TRBD1; J: TRBJ2-5; V: TRBV5-1; CDR3: CASSKPPTGQGSETQYF; DNA: TGCGCCAGCAGCAAACCCCCAACGGGACAGGGGTCAGAGACCCAGTACTTC
size: .; D: TRBD1; J: TRBJ1-1; V: TRBV13; CDR3: CASRKQGAAEAFF; DNA: TGTGCCAGCAGAAAACAGGGGGCCGCTGAAGCTTTCTTT
size: few; D: .; J: TRBJ2-5; V: TRBV7-8; CDR3: CASSFWDEPRETQYF; DNA: TGTGCCAGCAGCTTTTGGGACGAGCCAAGGGAGACCCAGTACTTC
size: few; D: .; J: TRBJ2-1; V: TRBV11-1; CDR3: CASSLIGVSTYNEQFF; DNA: TGTGCCAGCAGCCTCATTGGGGTCTCGACCTACAATGAGCAGTTCTTC
size: .; D: .; J: TRBJ2-5; V: TRBV12-3/TRBV12-4; CDR3: CASSLAGGLGETQYF; DNA: TGTGCCAGCAGTTTAGCGGGGGGGCTGGGGGAGACCCAGTACTTC
size: once; D: .; J: TRBJ2-1; V: TRBV15; CDR3: CATSRMNNQQFF; DNA: TGTGCCACCAGCAGAATGAACAATCAGCAGTTCTTC
size: .; D: .; J: TRBJ1-2; V: TRBV29-1; CDR3: CSVDYGHGYTF; DNA: TGCAGCGTTGATTACGGGCATGGCTACACCTTC
size: many; D: TRBD2; J: TRBJ2-3; V: TRBV11-2; CDR3: CASSLKRGRTDTQYF; DNA: TGTGCCAGCAGCTTGAAGCGGGGGCGCACAGATACGCAGTATTTT
size: .; D: .; J: TRBJ1-6; V: TRBV5-4; CDR3: CASSPGGDSPLHF; DNA: TGTGCCAGCAGCCCCGGCGGAGATTCACCCCTCCACTTT
size: .; D: TRBD2; J: TRBJ2-1; V: TRBV10-2; CDR3: CASSPGLGHNEQFF; DNA: TGCGCCAGCAGTCCGGGACTAGGTCACAATGAGCAGTTCTTC
size: many; D: TRBD2; J: TRBJ2-7; V: TRBV25-1; CDR3: CASRGGVRRSYEQYF; DNA: TGTGCCAGCAGGGGGGGGGTCAGGAGGTCCTACGAGCAGTACTTC
size: .; D: .; J: TRBJ2-7; V: TRBV29-1; CDR3: CSVEVGNSYEQYF; DNA: TGCAGCGTTGAGGTGGGCAACTCCTACGAGCAGTACTTC
size: few; D: .; J: TRBJ1-2; V: TRBV24-1; CDR3: CATSDPHYGYTF; DNA: TGTGCCACCAGTGATCCCCACTATGGCTACACCTTC
size: .; D: .; J: TRBJ1-5; V: TRBV10-3; CDR3: CAIRRELHQPQHF; DNA: TGTGCCATCAGGCGTGAACTGCACCAGCCCCAGCATTTT
size: .; D: .; J: TRBJ2-7; V: TRBV25-1; CDR3: CASSGGGRVYEQYF; DNA: TGTGCCAGCAGTGGGGGGGGCAGGGTCTACGAGCAGTACTTC
size: .; D: .; J: TRBJ2-1; V: TRBV24-1; CDR3: CATSDNRVIDEQFF; DNA: TGTGCCACCAGTGATAACAGGGTGATCGATGAGCAGTTCTTC
size: many; D: .; J: TRBJ1-1; V: TRBV24-1; CDR3: CATSDGATEAFF; DNA: TGTGCCACCAGTGATGGGGCGACTGAAGCTTTCTTT
size: many; D: .; J: TRBJ2-7; V: TRBV6-5; CDR3: CASSYGGSIRQYF; DNA: TGTGCCAGCAGTTACGGGGGATCCATCCGGCAGTACTTC
size: .; D: .; J: TRBJ1-2; V: TRBV9; CDR3: CASSVENWGSYGYTF; DNA: TGTGCCAGCAGCGTAGAGAATTGGGGTTCCTATGGCTACACCTTC
size: .; D: TRBD1; J: TRBJ1-6; V: TRBV19; CDR3: CASSIVGQNNSPLHF; DNA: TGTGCCAGTAGTATTGTGGGACAGAATAATTCACCCCTCCACTTT
size: .; D: .; J: TRBJ2-1; V: TRBV27; CDR3: CASRGTVTFYNEQFF; DNA: TGTGCCAGCAGGGGGACGGTTACTTTCTACAATGAGCAGTTCTTC
size: few; D: TRBD1; J: TRBJ1-3; V: TRBV25-1; CDR3: CASSIDRGSGNTIYF; DNA: TGTGCCAGCAGCATAGACAGGGGCTCTGGAAACACCATATATTTT
size: .; D: TRBD1; J: TRBJ2-5; V: TRBV10-3; CDR3: CAISGTGALGETQYF; DNA: TGTGCCATCAGTGGGACAGGGGCCTTAGGGGAGACCCAGTACTTC
size: .; D: .; J: TRBJ1-3; V: TRBV15; CDR3: CATSIYLDRDENTIYF; DNA: TGTGCCACCAGCATATATCTGGACAGAGATGAAAACACCATATATTTT
size: .; D: .; J: TRBJ1-2; V: TRBV25-1; CDR3: CASSDASRYYGYTF; DNA: TGTGCCAGCAGTGACGCCAGTCGCTACTATGGCTACACCTTC
size: many; D: TRBD1; J: TRBJ2-1; V: TRBV10-2; CDR3: CASRGTGFNEQFF; DNA: TGCGCCAGCAGGGGGACAGGGTTCAATGAGCAGTTCTTC
size: many; D: .; J: TRBJ2-7; V: TRBV29-1; CDR3: CSVETVEREQYF; DNA: TGCAGCGTTGAAACTGTGGAACGCGAGCAGTACTTC
size: many; D: .; J: TRBJ1-5; V: TRBV3-1; CDR3: CASSLRTDNQPQHF; DNA: TGTGCCAGCAGCCTCAGGACCGACAATCAGCCCCAGCATTTT
size: many; D: .; J: TRBJ1-1; V: TRBV6-5; CDR3: CASSYSPLGTEAFF; DNA: TGTGCCAGCAGTTACTCTCCCCTGGGCACTGAAGCTTTCTTT
size: .; D: TRBD1; J: TRBJ1-5; V: TRBV15; CDR3: CATSVRTGANQPQHF; DNA: TGTGCCACCAGCGTGAGAACAGGGGCCAATCAGCCCCAGCATTTT
size: .; D: TRBD1; J: TRBJ2-7; V: TRBV6-5; CDR3: CASSYSGTAYEQYF; DNA: TGTGCCAGCAGTTACTCCGGGACAGCTTACGAGCAGTACTTC
size: many; D: TRBD2; J: TRBJ2-7; V: TRBV2; CDR3: CASSEWLLADSYEQYF; DNA: TGTGCCAGCAGTGAATGGCTTCTAGCGGACTCCTACGAGCAGTACTTC
size: .; D: TRBD1; J: TRBJ1-2; V: TRBV7-2; CDR3: CASSLDRGSYGYTF; DNA: TGTGCCAGCAGCCTTGACAGGGGTAGCTATGGCTACACCTTC
size: many; D: TRBD2; J: TRBJ2-7; V: TRBV11-3; CDR3: CASSLNGGEQYF; DNA: TGTGCCAGCAGCTTAAACGGGGGGGAGCAGTACTTC
size: many; D: .; J: TRBJ1-2; V: TRBV7-2; CDR3: CASSLAQEYGYTF; DNA: TGTGCCAGCAGCTTAGCGCAAGAATATGGCTACACCTTC
size: .; D: .; J: TRBJ2-5; V: TRBV2; CDR3: CASRYGTLGETQYF; DNA: TGTGCCAGCAGATACGGGACACTGGGAGAGACCCAGTACTTC
size: many; D: .; J: TRBJ1-2; V: TRBV9; CDR3: CASSVGWQEGYGYTF; DNA: TGTGCCAGCAGCGTAGGATGGCAGGAAGGCTATGGCTACACCTTC
size: .; D: .; J: TRBJ1-2; V: TRBV2; CDR3: CASSEYDYGYTF; DNA: TGTGCCAGCAGTGAGTACGACTATGGCTACACCTTC
size: .; D: .; J: TRBJ1-2; V: TRBV15; CDR3: CATSSNGVGYTF; DNA: TGTGCCACCAGCAGCAATGGGGTGGGCTACACCTTC
size: .; D: TRBD1; J: TRBJ2-3; V: TRBV29-1; CDR3: CSVEEQGIHNEQYF; DNA: TGCAGCGTTGAGGAACAGGGGATTCACAATGAGCAGTATTTT
size: many; D: TRBD2; J: TRBJ2-5; V: TRBV5-4; CDR3: CASSAGGGKAQETQYF; DNA: TGTGCCAGCAGCGCGGGGGGGGGGAAGGCCCAAGAGACCCAGTACTTC
size: many; D: TRBD2; J: TRBJ2-1; V: TRBV20-1; CDR3: CSAPGGGQVSYNEQFF; DNA: TGCAGTGCTCCCGGGGGGGGCCAGGTGTCCTACAATGAGCAGTTCTTC
size: .; D: .; J: TRBJ1-1; V: TRBV29-1; CDR3: CSVAGRGSVTEAFF; DNA: TGCAGCGTTGCGGGCAGGGGCTCGGTCACTGAAGCTTTCTTT
size: .; D: .; J: TRBJ1-6; V: TRBV29-1; CDR3: CSVEDRGLNSPLHF; DNA: TGCAGCGTTGAAGATCGGGGGTTAAATTCACCCCTCCACTTT
size: .; D: TRBD1; J: TRBJ1-5; V: TRBV5-1; CDR3: CASSEQGQGGNQPQHF; DNA: TGCGCCAGCAGCGAACAGGGACAGGGTGGCAATCAGCCCCAGCATTTT
size: .; D: TRBD1; J: TRBJ1-6; V: TRBV5-8; CDR3: CASTWTGYNSPLHF; DNA: TGTGCCAGCACCTGGACAGGCTATAATTCACCCCTCCACTTT
size: .; D: .; J: TRBJ2-1; V: TRBV24-1; CDR3: CATSVRGGGRNEQFF; DNA: TGTGCCACCAGTGTGAGGGGGGGCGGCAGGAATGAGCAGTTCTTC
size: .; D: .; J: TRBJ2-7; V: TRBV24-1; CDR3: CATSRATIPHEQYF; DNA: TGTGCCACCAGTCGGGCAACGATACCCCACGAGCAGTACTTC
size: .; D: .; J: TRBJ1-2; V: TRBV29-1; CDR3: CSVDGYTF; DNA: TGCAGCGTTGATGGCTACACCTTC